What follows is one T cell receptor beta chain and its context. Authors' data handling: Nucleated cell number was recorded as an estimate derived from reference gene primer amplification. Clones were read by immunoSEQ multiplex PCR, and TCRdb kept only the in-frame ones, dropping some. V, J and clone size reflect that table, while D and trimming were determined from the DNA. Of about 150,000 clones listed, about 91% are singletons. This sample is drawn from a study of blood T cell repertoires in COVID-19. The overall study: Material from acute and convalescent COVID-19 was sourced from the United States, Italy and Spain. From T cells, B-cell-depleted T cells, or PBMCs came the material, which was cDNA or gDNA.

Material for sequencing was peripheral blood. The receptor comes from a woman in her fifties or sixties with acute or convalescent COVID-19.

The CDR3 DNA reads TGTGCCAGCAACCCAGGGATGAGTCAGCCCCAGCATTTT. It specifies CASNPGMSQPQHF. The rearrangement links TRBV2 to TRBJ1-5; possible D gene TRBD1, 5 bases. V gave up 7 bases and J gave up 6 bases, with 13 bases separating them. This CDR3 comprises 13 residues. Looked up from germline, CDR1 is SNHLY and CDR2 is FYNNEI.